Listed here is a single TCR beta chain. The length of the CDR3 is 12 residues. Germline CDR1 LNHNV, CDR2 YYDKDF (reference sequence). Trimming pared 2 bases from V and 5 bases from J, leaving 6 bases between. This sample is drawn from a study of T cells in Graves' hyperthyroidism and ophthalmopathy. A lack of ophthalmopathy progression within 18 months defined stable Graves' hyperthyroidism. Patients aged 18 to 65 had newly diagnosed hyperthyroidism of under 2 months' duration. Patients were excluded for uncontrolled infection, other autoimmune disease, pregnancy or lactation. RNA transcripts served as the template for amplifying TCR beta CDR3 regions. Primed by the HTBI set, a first-round RT-PCR was run on the TCR CDR3. TCRdb analysed the multiplex PCR reads with MiXCR anew, one entry per CDR3 protein. The repertoire includes about 700,000 distinct CDR3 sequences, 11% to 15% of them detected once, and 10% sits in the top ten.

This chain joins TRBV15 and TRBJ2-5; D is uncertain. This sequence was found in a woman aged 18 to 35 with Graves' hyperthyroidism. The material sequenced was blood. CDR3 region: CATSRLGETQYF. In nucleotides, the CDR3 is TGTGCCACCAGCAGACTGGGTGAGACCCAGTACTTC.